These T cell receptor beta chains were read from a single sample in a study of lymphopenia after photon versus proton radiotherapy. The repertoire was sequenced with immunoSEQ multiplex PCR; TCRdb's copy has only in-frame clones and lacks some. The profile covers about 160,000 clones, with about nine tenths appearing a single time and around 5% taken by the ten largest. Sequenced material: peripheral blood, taken from a patient treated with photon-based radiotherapy. All receptors come from a man over 45 with gastric cancer. CDR3s include the opening cysteine and the closing phenylalanine or tryptophan. A D gene is named only where the DNA matches it firmly. Size is stated for part of the rows, as once, few or many counts, or as a class when the clone is expanded.

>TRBV7-8|TRBD1|TRBJ2-1|NA
TGTGCCAGCAACAACCGGGACAGGGGCGACAATGAGCAGTTCTTC
CASNNRDRGDNEQFF
>TRBV7-8|NA|TRBJ1-3|NA
TGTGCCAGCAGCTTACGACCGAACTCTGGAAACACCATATATTTT
CASSLRPNSGNTIYF
>TRBV7-9|NA|TRBJ1-1|NA
TGTGCCAGTTGCCGAAACACTGAAGCTTTCTTT
CASCRNTEAFF
>TRBV9|NA|TRBJ2-7|NA
TGTGCCAGCAGCGTAGGGGGCGGGACGGGCGAGCAGTACTTC
CASSVGGGTGEQYF
>TRBV13|TRBD2|TRBJ2-1|NA
TGTGCCAGCAGCTTAGGCCTGCTTGCGGGAGCCCACAATGAGCAGTTCTTC
CASSLGLLAGAHNEQFF
>TRBV6-6|NA|TRBJ2-7|NA
TGTGCCAGCAGATTGGGAGCAACCTACGAGCAGTACTTC
CASRLGATYEQYF
>TRBV10-1|NA|TRBJ2-1|NA
TGCGCCAGCAGTGAGTCGATACCAGGGTCACATCGCTACAATGAGCAGTTCTTC
CASSESIPGSHRYNEQFF
>TRBV18|NA|TRBJ2-7|few
TGTGCCAGCTCAGCTAGCAATTACGAGCAGTACTTC
CASSASNYEQYF
>TRBV15|NA|TRBJ1-1|NA
TGTGCCACCAGCAGAGATCGGCGGGAGTCCACTGAAGCTTTCTTT
CATSRDRRESTEAFF
>TRBV5-1|NA|TRBJ2-7|few
TGCGCCAGCAGCTTGGGGACAGTCTACGAGCAGTACTTC
CASSLGTVYEQYF
>TRBV14|NA|TRBJ2-3|NA
TGTGCCAGCAGCCAAGCCGGGGCGGCAAATACGCAGTATTTT
CASSQAGAANTQYF
>TRBV29-1|TRBD1|TRBJ2-7|NA
TGCAGCGTTGCTGGGACAGGGGGTTTAACCTACGAGCAGTACTTC
CSVAGTGGLTYEQYF
>TRBV7-2|TRBD2|TRBJ2-5|NA
TGTGCCAGCAGCCCCGGCGGGGGGGGCGGAGAGACCCAGTACTTC
CASSPGGGGGETQYF
>TRBV18|NA|TRBJ1-1|NA
TGTGCCAGCTCACCAGGTCAGATTATGAACACTGAAGCTTTCTTT
CASSPGQIMNTEAFF
>TRBV6-5|TRBD2|TRBJ2-1|NA
TGTGCCAGCAGGCTAGCGGGAGGGCCAAATGAGCAGTTCTTC
CASRLAGGPNEQFF
>TRBV5-1|NA|TRBJ2-7|few
TGCGCCAGCAATGGGGATTTCTACGAGCAGTACTTC
CASNGDFYEQYF
>TRBV9|NA|TRBJ1-2|NA
TGTGCCAGCAGCCCCATAGGGGGGGGAGGGACCTATGGCTACACCTTC
CASSPIGGGGTYGYTF
>TRBV29-1|NA|TRBJ2-3|NA
TGCAGCGTTCTTATCCGGGACTTCACAGATACGCAGTATTTT
CSVLIRDFTDTQYF
>TRBV11-2|NA|TRBJ2-5|NA
TGTGCCAGCAGCCCGCACCAAGAGACCCAGTACTTC
CASSPHQETQYF
>TRBV5-4|TRBD2|TRBJ2-3|NA
TGTGCCAGCAGCTTGATTAGTCTAGCGGGGAGCACAGATACGCAGTATTTT
CASSLISLAGSTDTQYF
>TRBV6-4|NA|TRBJ1-1|NA
TGTGCCAGCAGGGCAAAGATGAACACTGAAGCTTTCTTT
CASRAKMNTEAFF
>TRBV18|NA|TRBJ1-1|NA
TGTGCCAGCTCACCACTTTCGAGCACTGAAGCTTTCTTT
CASSPLSSTEAFF